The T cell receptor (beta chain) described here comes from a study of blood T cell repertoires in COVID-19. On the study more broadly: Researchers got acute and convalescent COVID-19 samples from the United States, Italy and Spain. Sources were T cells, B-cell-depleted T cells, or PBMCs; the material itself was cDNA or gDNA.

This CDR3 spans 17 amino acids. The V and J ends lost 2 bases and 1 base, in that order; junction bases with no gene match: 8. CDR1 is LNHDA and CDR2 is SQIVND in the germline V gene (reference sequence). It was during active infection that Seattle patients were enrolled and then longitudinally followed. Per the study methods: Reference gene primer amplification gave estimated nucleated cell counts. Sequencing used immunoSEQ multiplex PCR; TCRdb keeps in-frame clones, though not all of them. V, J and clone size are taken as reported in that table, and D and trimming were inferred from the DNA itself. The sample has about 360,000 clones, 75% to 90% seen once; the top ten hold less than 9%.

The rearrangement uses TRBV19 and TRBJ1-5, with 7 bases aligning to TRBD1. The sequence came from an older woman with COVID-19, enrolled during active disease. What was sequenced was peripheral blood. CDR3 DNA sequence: TGTGCCAGTAGTATAAGGATCCGACAGGGAAGCAATCAGCCCCAGCATTTT. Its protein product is CASSIRIRQGSNQPQHF. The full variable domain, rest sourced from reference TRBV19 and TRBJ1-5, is DGGITQSPKYLFRKEGQNVTLSCEQNLNHDAMYWYRQDPGQGLRLIYYSQIVNDFQKGDIAEGYSVSREKKESFPLTVTSAQKNPTAFYLCASSIRIRQGSNQPQHFGDGTRLSIL.